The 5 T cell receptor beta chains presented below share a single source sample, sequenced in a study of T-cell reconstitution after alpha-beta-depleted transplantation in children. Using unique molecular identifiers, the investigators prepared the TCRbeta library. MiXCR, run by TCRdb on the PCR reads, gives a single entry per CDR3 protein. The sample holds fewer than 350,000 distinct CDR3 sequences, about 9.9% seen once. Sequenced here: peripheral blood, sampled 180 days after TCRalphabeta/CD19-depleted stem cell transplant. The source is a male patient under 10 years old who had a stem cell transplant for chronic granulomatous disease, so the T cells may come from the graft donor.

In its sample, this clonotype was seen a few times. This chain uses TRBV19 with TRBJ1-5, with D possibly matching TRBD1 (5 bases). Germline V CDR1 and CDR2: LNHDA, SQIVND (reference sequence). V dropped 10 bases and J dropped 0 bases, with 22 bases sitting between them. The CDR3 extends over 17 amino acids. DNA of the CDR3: TGTGCCATCGCAACGGGGGAGGCAGATTATAGCAATCAGCCCCAGCATTTT. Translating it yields CAIATGEADYSNQPQHF. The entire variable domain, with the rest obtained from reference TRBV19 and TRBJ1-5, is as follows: DGGITQSPKYLFRKEGQNVTLSCEQNLNHDAMYWYRQDPGQGLRLIYYSQIVNDFQKGDIAEGYSVSREKKESFPLTVTSAQKNPTAFYLCAIATGEADYSNQPQHFGDGTRLSIL.

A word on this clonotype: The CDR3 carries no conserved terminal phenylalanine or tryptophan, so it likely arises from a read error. The CDR3 sequence is CASSLFDRGASAFS. Written as DNA, the CDR3 is TGTGCCAGCAGCTTGTTCGACAGGGGGGCCTCAGCTTTCTCT. V is TRBV7-9 and J is TRBJ1-1, with 9 bases aligning to TRBD1. The CDR3 runs 14 residues. Per germline, CDR1 SEHNR and CDR2 FQNEAQ (reference sequence). V was pared by 3 bases and J by 10 bases, with 9 bases of the junction left unmatched.

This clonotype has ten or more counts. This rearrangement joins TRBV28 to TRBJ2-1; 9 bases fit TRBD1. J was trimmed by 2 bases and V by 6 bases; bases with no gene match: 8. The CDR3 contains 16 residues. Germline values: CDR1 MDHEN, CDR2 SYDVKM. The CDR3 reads CASRQGTGTTYNEQFF. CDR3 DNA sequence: TGTGCCAGCAGGCAAGGGACAGGGACTACCTACAATGAGCAGTTCTTC.

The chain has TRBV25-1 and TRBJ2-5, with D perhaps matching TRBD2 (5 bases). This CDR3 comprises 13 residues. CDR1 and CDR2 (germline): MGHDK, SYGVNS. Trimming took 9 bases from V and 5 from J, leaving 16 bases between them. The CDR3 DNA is TGTGCCAGTAGTCTTTCGGGGTACGAGACCCAGTACTTC. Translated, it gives CASSLSGYETQYF.

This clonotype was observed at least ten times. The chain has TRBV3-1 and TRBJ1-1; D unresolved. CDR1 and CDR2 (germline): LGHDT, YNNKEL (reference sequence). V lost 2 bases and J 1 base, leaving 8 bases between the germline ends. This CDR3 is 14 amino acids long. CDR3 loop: CASSQSLWNTEAFF. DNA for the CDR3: TGTGCCAGCAGCCAAAGTTTGTGGAACACTGAAGCTTTCTTT.